Given below is one T cell receptor beta chain in context. This sample is drawn from a study of cytomegalovirus exposure and HLA in healthy donors. Primers: 60 Vbeta forward and 13 Jbeta reverse. The assay was immunoSEQ multiplex PCR, and TCRdb's table has in-frame clones only and misses some. The repertoire holds 120,000 or so clones, with roughly four fifths as singletons. The TCR was taken from a man aged 35-49 years in good health and CMV-seronegative. Sequencing used PBMCs.

In DNA, the CDR3 is TGTGCCAGCTCACCGCTGGAACTACAGGGGCTACTCACAGATACGCAGTATTTT. Protein sequence: CASSPLELQGLLTDTQYF. The chain joins TRBV18 to TRBJ2-3, with 7 positions matching TRBD1. Trimming at V came to 3 bases and at J to 2 bases, leaving 14 bases not matched to a gene. The germline V gene has CDR1 KGHSH and CDR2 LQKENI. This CDR3 is 18 amino acids long. Drawing the rest from reference TRBV18 and TRBJ2-3, the complete variable domain is NAGVMQNPRHLVRRRGQEARLRCSPMKGHSHVYWYRQLPEEGLKFMVYLQKENIIDESGMPKERFSAEFPKEGPSILRIQQVVRGDSAAYFCASSPLELQGLLTDTQYFGPGTRLTVL.